This TCR beta chain emerged from a study of resident and recirculating memory T cells in vitiligo. The ends lost 4 bases at V and 6 bases at J; junction bases unmatched: 10. The CDR3 loop spans 15 amino acids. CDR1 and CDR2 (germline): SGHDT, YYEEEE. Only in-frame clones appear in the TCRdb table, and some are missing; sequencing was by immunoSEQ multiplex PCR. The sample holds around 76,000 clones; roughly 92% are singletons and the top ten take over 4%. Patients had received no treatment within the previous three months. The chain links TRBV5-6 to TRBJ1-1; the match to TRBD1 covers 9 bases. The specimen sequenced was blood. This receptor was identified in a male donor with vitiligo. The CDR3 here is CASSRVGTGKAEAFF. CDR3 DNA sequence: TGTGCCAGCAGCCGCGTCGGGACAGGGAAGGCTGAAGCTTTCTTT. The full variable domain, completed using reference TRBV5-6 and TRBJ1-1, is DAGVTQSPTHLIKTRGQQVTLRCSPKSGHDTVSWYQQALGQGPQFIFQYYEEEERQRGNFPDRFSGHQFPNYSSELNVNALLLGDSALYLCASSRVGTGKAEAFFGQGTRLTVV.